This paragraph reports one TCR beta chain. Germline values: CDR1 MNHNY, CDR2 SVGAGI (reference sequence). The CDR3 sequence is 15 residues long. Germline trimming cut 9 bases from V and 2 bases from J; bases unmatched to any gene: 12. The source of the sample is a study of CD8 T cells in Susac syndrome. TCR beta was sequenced from blood CD8+ and CD4+ T cells. Roughly 0.45 to 1 ug RNA was reverse transcribed with random hexamers. TCRdb re-called the immunoSEQ multiplex PCR reads through MiXCR, storing one row per CDR3 protein. Here the sample spans about 120,000 distinct CDR3 sequences, nearly 96% being singletons.

The sequenced sample was CD4+ T cells from PBMCs. The receptor comes from a human donor with Susac syndrome. The chain couples TRBV6-6 to TRBJ2-7, with TRBD1 matching over 8 bases. The CDR3 here is CARTSGTGCPYEQYF. CDR3 nucleotide sequence: TGTGCCAGAACCTCCGGGACAGGTTGCCCCTACGAGCAGTACTTC.